This is a list of T cell receptor beta chains from one sample in a study of shared clonotypes between healthy human individuals. Generated by immunoSEQ multiplex PCR, the TCRdb table keeps only in-frame clones and is missing some. The sample has about 2.1 million clones, about 93% seen once. Input material: naive CD8+ T cells from PBMCs. The receptors were sampled from a man aged 18 to 30 in good health. Some clones in this sample may be carry-over from other donors' samples. CDR3s include the opening cysteine and the closing phenylalanine or tryptophan. D genes are given only for firm matches. Expanded clones are given a class, and other clones once, few, many or no size at all.

V gene: TRBV18
J gene: TRBJ2-3
clone size: .
D gene: .
CDR3 protein: CASSLTLSGANSTDTQYF
CDR3 DNA: TGTGCCAGCTCACTAACCCTGTCGGGGGCAAATAGCACAGATACGCAGTATTTT

V gene: TRBV18
J gene: TRBJ2-7
clone size: .
D gene: .
CDR3 protein: CASSPPVRPQDEQYF
CDR3 DNA: TGTGCCAGCTCACCACCGGTTAGACCCCAGGACGAGCAGTACTTC

V gene: TRBV29-1
J gene: TRBJ1-2
clone size: .
D gene: .
CDR3 protein: CSVVTGYGYTF
CDR3 DNA: TGCAGCGTTGTTACAGGCTATGGCTACACCTTC

V gene: TRBV28
J gene: TRBJ2-7
clone size: .
D gene: TRBD1
CDR3 protein: CASSLPPTGGSYEQYF
CDR3 DNA: TGTGCCAGCAGTCTCCCGCCGACAGGGGGCTCCTACGAGCAGTACTTC

V gene: TRBV4-1
J gene: TRBJ2-3
clone size: .
D gene: TRBD1
CDR3 protein: CASSLYAPGQGFTGTDTQYF
CDR3 DNA: TGCGCCAGCAGCCTCTACGCCCCGGGACAGGGGTTCACTGGCACAGATACGCAGTATTTT

V gene: TRBV6-1
J gene: TRBJ2-7
clone size: .
D gene: .
CDR3 protein: CASHLGGYEQYF
CDR3 DNA: TGTGCCAGCCATTTAGGGGGCTACGAGCAGTACTTC

V gene: TRBV4-1
J gene: TRBJ2-7
clone size: .
D gene: TRBD1
CDR3 protein: CASSPGQGLAEQYF
CDR3 DNA: TGCGCCAGCAGCCCGGGACAGGGTTTAGCCGAGCAGTACTTC

V gene: TRBV30
J gene: TRBJ2-7
clone size: .
D gene: .
CDR3 protein: CAWRGGEGYEQYF
CDR3 DNA: TGTGCCTGGAGGGGGGGAGAGGGATACGAGCAGTACTTC

V gene: TRBV15
J gene: TRBJ2-1
clone size: few
D gene: .
CDR3 protein: CATSRDTDEQFF
CDR3 DNA: TGTGCCACCAGCAGAGATACCGATGAGCAGTTCTTC

V gene: TRBV6-5
J gene: TRBJ2-7
clone size: once
D gene: .
CDR3 protein: CASSYAAGTYEQYF
CDR3 DNA: TGTGCCAGCAGTTACGCGGCAGGGACCTACGAGCAGTACTTC

V gene: TRBV4-1
J gene: TRBJ2-3
clone size: .
D gene: .
CDR3 protein: CASSQDADITDTQYF
CDR3 DNA: TGCGCCAGCAGCCAAGATGCGGATATTACAGATACGCAGTATTTT

V gene: TRBV29-1
J gene: TRBJ2-3
clone size: .
D gene: TRBD2
CDR3 protein: CSAETPRASGRGDTQYF
CDR3 DNA: TGCAGCGCCGAAACTCCGCGGGCTAGCGGGAGGGGGGATACGCAGTATTTT

V gene: TRBV6-6
J gene: TRBJ2-5
clone size: .
D gene: .
CDR3 protein: CASTSGETQYF
CDR3 DNA: TGTGCCAGCACCTCTGGGGAGACCCAGTACTTC

V gene: TRBV28
J gene: TRBJ2-1
clone size: .
D gene: TRBD2
CDR3 protein: CASSFEGLATEEQFF
CDR3 DNA: TGTGCCAGCAGTTTTGAGGGACTAGCGACTGAAGAGCAGTTCTTC

V gene: TRBV27
J gene: TRBJ1-5
clone size: .
D gene: .
CDR3 protein: CASRLQGSGQPQHF
CDR3 DNA: TGTGCCAGCAGGCTACAGGGTTCCGGTCAGCCCCAGCATTTT

V gene: TRBV4-3
J gene: TRBJ2-2
clone size: .
D gene: TRBD2
CDR3 protein: CASSQGLAVAGELFF
CDR3 DNA: TGCGCCAGCAGCCAGGGACTAGCAGTGGCCGGGGAGCTGTTTTTT

V gene: TRBV9
J gene: TRBJ2-1
clone size: .
D gene: .
CDR3 protein: CASSLDNEQFF
CDR3 DNA: TGTGCCAGCAGCTTAGACAATGAGCAGTTCTTC

V gene: TRBV5-1
J gene: TRBJ2-7
clone size: .
D gene: TRBD1
CDR3 protein: CASSFFLGGQAYEQYF
CDR3 DNA: TGCGCCAGCAGCTTTTTCCTCGGGGGACAGGCCTACGAGCAGTACTTC

V gene: TRBV12-5
J gene: TRBJ1-1
clone size: once
D gene: .
CDR3 protein: CASGFTDTMNTEAFF
CDR3 DNA: TGTGCTAGTGGTTTCACGGACACCATGAACACTGAAGCTTTCTTT

V gene: TRBV27
J gene: TRBJ1-4
clone size: .
D gene: TRBD1
CDR3 protein: CASSSQGATNEKLFF
CDR3 DNA: TGTGCCAGCAGTTCCCAGGGGGCGACTAATGAAAAACTGTTTTTT

V gene: TRBV4-2
J gene: TRBJ1-2
clone size: .
D gene: TRBD1
CDR3 protein: CASSQGRGDSRYGYTF
CDR3 DNA: TGTGCCAGCAGCCAAGGCCGAGGGGACAGTAGGTATGGCTACACCTTC

V gene: TRBV29-1
J gene: TRBJ2-7
clone size: .
D gene: .
CDR3 protein: CSVEGGQSSYEQYF
CDR3 DNA: TGCAGCGTTGAAGGAGGACAGTCCTCCTACGAGCAGTACTTC

V gene: TRBV10-3
J gene: TRBJ2-1
clone size: .
D gene: .
CDR3 protein: CAISEWDGIGNEQFF
CDR3 DNA: TGTGCCATCAGTGAGTGGGACGGGATTGGCAATGAGCAGTTCTTC

V gene: TRBV19
J gene: TRBJ1-1
clone size: .
D gene: .
CDR3 protein: CASSILGGTEAFF
CDR3 DNA: TGTGCCAGTAGTATCCTTGGGGGTACGGAAGCTTTCTTT

V gene: TRBV28
J gene: TRBJ2-3
clone size: .
D gene: TRBD1
CDR3 protein: CASSFNRGADTQYF
CDR3 DNA: TGTGCCAGCAGTTTTAACAGGGGCGCAGATACGCAGTATTTT

V gene: TRBV7-9
J gene: TRBJ2-3
clone size: .
D gene: .
CDR3 protein: CASSLPVGVTDTQYF
CDR3 DNA: TGTGCCAGCAGCTTACCGGTGGGGGTAACGGATACGCAGTATTTT

V gene: TRBV30
J gene: TRBJ1-1
clone size: .
D gene: .
CDR3 protein: CAWSPTELAFF
CDR3 DNA: TGTGCCTGGAGTCCGACAGAGTTGGCTTTCTTT

V gene: TRBV7-9
J gene: TRBJ1-5
clone size: .
D gene: .
CDR3 protein: CASGAEGSNQPQHF
CDR3 DNA: TGTGCCAGCGGGGCTGAGGGTAGCAATCAGCCCCAGCATTTT

V gene: TRBV9
J gene: TRBJ2-1
clone size: .
D gene: .
CDR3 protein: CASSALGEAYNEQFF
CDR3 DNA: TGTGCCAGCAGCGCGCTCGGGGAGGCGTACAATGAGCAGTTCTTC

V gene: TRBV27
J gene: TRBJ2-1
clone size: .
D gene: .
CDR3 protein: CASCGGSPLVDNNEQFF
CDR3 DNA: TGTGCCAGTTGCGGGGGCAGCCCCTTGGTAGATAACAATGAGCAGTTCTTC

V gene: TRBV5-1
J gene: TRBJ2-5
clone size: .
D gene: TRBD1
CDR3 protein: CASSWVGTGGPQETQYF
CDR3 DNA: TGCGCCAGCAGCTGGGTCGGGACAGGGGGGCCTCAAGAGACCCAGTACTTC

V gene: TRBV27
J gene: TRBJ2-1
clone size: .
D gene: .
CDR3 protein: CASSLGGRHEQFF
CDR3 DNA: TGTGCCAGCAGTTTAGGAGGGCGCCATGAGCAGTTCTTC

V gene: TRBV27
J gene: TRBJ2-7
clone size: .
D gene: TRBD1
CDR3 protein: CASRFRDRGSPEQYF
CDR3 DNA: TGTGCCAGCAGATTCCGGGACAGGGGTTCCCCCGAGCAGTACTTC

V gene: TRBV27
J gene: TRBJ1-5
clone size: once
D gene: .
CDR3 protein: CASSYSRLGTNQPQHF
CDR3 DNA: TGTGCCAGCAGTTACTCTAGGTTGGGGACCAATCAGCCCCAGCATTTT

V gene: TRBV2
J gene: TRBJ2-2
clone size: .
D gene: .
CDR3 protein: CATQGTGSYTGELFF
CDR3 DNA: TGTGCCACACAGGGAACAGGGTCGTACACCGGGGAGCTGTTTTTT

V gene: TRBV15
J gene: TRBJ2-7
clone size: .
D gene: TRBD1
CDR3 protein: CATSILSRGPRSNEQYF
CDR3 DNA: TGTGCCACCAGCATTCTTTCCAGGGGGCCAAGGTCCAACGAGCAGTACTTC

V gene: TRBV28
J gene: TRBJ2-7
clone size: .
D gene: .
CDR3 protein: CASSLGGTDLGEQYF
CDR3 DNA: TGTGCCAGCAGCCTGGGGGGGACAGACCTCGGGGAGCAGTACTTC

V gene: TRBV2
J gene: TRBJ2-6
clone size: .
D gene: TRBD1
CDR3 protein: CASIGRQGAGANVLTF
CDR3 DNA: TGTGCCAGCATCGGGAGACAGGGGGCTGGGGCCAACGTCCTGACTTTC

V gene: TRBV4-1
J gene: TRBJ2-5
clone size: .
D gene: TRBD1
CDR3 protein: CASSNRDRVQETQYF
CDR3 DNA: TGCGCCAGCAGCAACCGGGACAGGGTCCAAGAGACCCAGTACTTC

V gene: TRBV9
J gene: TRBJ2-5
clone size: .
D gene: .
CDR3 protein: CASSSRGSQETQYF
CDR3 DNA: TGTGCCAGCAGCTCTAGGGGCTCCCAAGAGACCCAGTACTTC

V gene: TRBV5-1
J gene: TRBJ1-2
clone size: .
D gene: .
CDR3 protein: CASSSGEEDGYTF
CDR3 DNA: TGCGCCAGTTCATCAGGGGAAGAAGATGGCTACACCTTC

V gene: TRBV5-8
J gene: TRBJ2-1
clone size: .
D gene: .
CDR3 protein: CASILASYYNEQFF
CDR3 DNA: TGTGCCAGCATTTTAGCGAGTTACTACAATGAGCAGTTCTTC

V gene: TRBV29-1
J gene: TRBJ2-1
clone size: .
D gene: TRBD2
CDR3 protein: CSVEGLAGLYNEQFF
CDR3 DNA: TGCAGCGTTGAAGGGCTAGCGGGATTATACAATGAGCAGTTCTTC

V gene: TRBV28
J gene: TRBJ2-5
clone size: .
D gene: .
CDR3 protein: CASRGGTGWETQYF
CDR3 DNA: TGTGCCAGCAGAGGGGGAACAGGGTGGGAGACCCAGTACTTC

V gene: TRBV5-6
J gene: TRBJ2-3
clone size: .
D gene: .
CDR3 protein: CASTYRAWTDTQYF
CDR3 DNA: TGTGCCAGTACCTACCGGGCGTGGACAGATACGCAGTATTTT